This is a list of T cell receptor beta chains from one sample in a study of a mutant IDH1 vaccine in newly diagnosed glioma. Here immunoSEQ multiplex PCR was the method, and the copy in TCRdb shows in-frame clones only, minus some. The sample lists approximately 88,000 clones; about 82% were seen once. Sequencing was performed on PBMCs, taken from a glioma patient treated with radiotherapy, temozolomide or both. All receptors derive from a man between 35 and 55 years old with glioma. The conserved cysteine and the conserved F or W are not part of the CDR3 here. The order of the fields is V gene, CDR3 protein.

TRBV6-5	ASSYLVWGATYEQY
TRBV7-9	ASSFRVQGANVLT
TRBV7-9	ASSPGGPLADTQY
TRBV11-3	ASSSLQPGELF
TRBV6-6	ASSAPGSHQPQH
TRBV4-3	ASSQGLGTETQY
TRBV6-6	ASRANRQVYGYT
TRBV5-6	ASRGEEPPGYT
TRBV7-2	ASSLPGTGDTEAF
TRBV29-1	SGRLATNTGELF
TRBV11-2	ASSPRTDPDEGTQY
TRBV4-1	ASSPLTSSEQY
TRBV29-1	SVDTGYNQPQH
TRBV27	ASGVFGHQPQH
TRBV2	ASSEVGGRTDTQY
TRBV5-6	ASREGGGSYNEQF
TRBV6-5	ASSPRGPGTYEQY
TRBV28	ASWDSGTVQETQY
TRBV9	ASSVEDTNQPQH
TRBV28	ASRPGGFETQY
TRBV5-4	ASSSKSGTSGGAGGELF
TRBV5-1	ASSLLPNTGELF
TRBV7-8	ASSLVSSRGGNTQY
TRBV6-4	ASSEQGVPNQPQH
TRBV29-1	SVETGRGGYT
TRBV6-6	ASTGGLVTDTQY
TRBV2	ASSRDRGGSEQY
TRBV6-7	ASSYSGRGGGPRTDTQY
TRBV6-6	ASTRGGEYEQY
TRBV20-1	SAKQGSGYT
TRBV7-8	ASSLANPQPQH
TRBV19	ASSVTGARGYT
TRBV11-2	ASSLDYGSPKGLF
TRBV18	ASSPSEGYGYT
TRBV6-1	ASSESGVGLNQPQH
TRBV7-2	ASSSATSGGARAQY